This T cell receptor beta chain is drawn from a study of CD8+CD57+ T cells in acquired aplastic anemia. General study points: Comparison of patients with controls identified around 31 shared CD8+ CDR3 sequences. Patients versus controls showed no significant CD8+ Simpson's diversity difference.

Sequencing was done on patients that had shown CD8+CD57+ cell expansion by flow cytometry. With no exception, the patients had severe acquired aplastic anemia. At blood sampling, none of the patients had yet received therapy. It was genomic DNA that served as the template for profiling TCR beta VDJ and CDR3. TCRdb fed the reads into MiXCR, producing one record per CDR3 protein. This table has around 290,000 distinct CDR3 sequences, approximately 57% appearing once. V was trimmed by 0 bases and J by 2 bases, leaving 5 bases between them. CDR1 and CDR2 from the germline V gene are LGHDT and YNNKEL (reference sequence). The CDR3 is 13 residues long. As regards this clonotype: As yet, its antigen is unknown.

The sample taken for sequencing was sorted CD4+, CD8+, or CD8+CD57+ T cells (not recorded which) from PBMCs. The receptor comes from a human donor with aplastic anemia. This chain links TRBV3-1 with TRBJ2-7; unclear D gene. CDR3 sequence (DNA): TGTGCCAGCAGCCAAGATAACGCCTACGAGCAGTACTTC. It specifies CASSQDNAYEQYF.